These 19 T cell receptor beta chains came from one sample sequenced in a study of cytomegalovirus exposure and HLA in healthy donors. The PCR contained 60 Vbeta and 13 Jbeta primers. Measured with immunoSEQ multiplex PCR; TCRdb has only the in-frame clones, and not every one. The sample includes about 160,000 clones, approximately 81% of them seen just once. The sequencing input was PBMCs. The receptors shown here come from a boy aged 2 to 10 in good health and CMV-seronegative.

The chain is built from TRBV28 and TRBJ2-1; a possible D gene is TRBD1 (6 bases). Trimming removed 4 bases at V and 4 bases at J, with 17 bases between. From germline, CDR1 is MDHEN and CDR2 SYDVKM. The CDR3 spans 16 residues. The chain's CDR3 is CASSSGAEIIYNEQFF. In DNA, the CDR3 is TGTGCCAGCAGTTCAGGGGCGGAGATTATTTACAATGAGCAGTTCTTC.

The V gene is TRBV7-9, the J gene TRBJ2-1, with D perhaps matching TRBD2 (6 bases). With 6 bases removed from V and 7 bases from J, the gap between germline ends came to 7 bases. The CDR3 spans 11 residues. Germline V lookup: CDR1 SEHNR, CDR2 FQNEAQ (reference sequence). CDR3 sequence (DNA): TGTGCCAGCAGTGCGGGGAATGAGCAGTTCTTC. It specifies CASSAGNEQFF. The full variable domain, its missing parts supplied by reference TRBV7-9 and TRBJ2-1, is DTGVSQNPRHKITKRGQNVTFRCDPISEHNRLYWYRQTLGQGPEFLTYFQNEAQLEKSRLLSDRFSAERPKGSFSTLEIQRTEQGDSAMYLCASSAGNEQFFGPGTRLTVL.

The rearrangement uses TRBV5-1 and TRBJ2-3; 7 bases fit TRBD1. V lost 0 bases, J lost 8 bases, and 3 bases stayed unmatched. CDR1 SGHRS and CDR2 YFSETQ come from the germline V gene. The CDR3 extends over 13 amino acids. CDR3 nucleotide sequence: TGCGCCAGCAGCTTGGAGGGGGCGCCTACGCAGTATTTT. Amino acids: CASSLEGAPTQYF.

The genes are TRBV5-4 and TRBJ2-3; TRBD2 is a possible D gene (6 bases). Trimming cost V 4 bases and J 1 base, with 25 bases left between them. CDR1 is SGHNT and CDR2 is YYREEE in the germline V gene (reference sequence). The CDR3 has 19 residues. The CDR3 region has the DNA TGTGCCAGCAGCCGGGGAGGCAGGGTAGGGGTCCCCGGCACAGATACGCAGTATTTT. Its translation is CASSRGGRVGVPGTDTQYF. Filled out from reference TRBV5-4 and TRBJ2-3, the complete variable domain reads ETGVTQSPTHLIKTRGQQVTLRCSSQSGHNTVSWYQQALGQGPQFIFQYYREEENGRGNFPPRFSGLQFPNYSSELNVNALELDDSALYLCASSRGGRVGVPGTDTQYFGPGTRLTVL.

The chain recombines TRBV13 with TRBJ2-7; 14 positions agree with TRBD2. The J segment lost 2 bases and the V segment lost 4 bases, leaving 10 bases of the junction unmatched. The CDR3 is made up of 18 amino acids. Looked up from germline, CDR1 is PRHDT and CDR2 is FYEKMQ (reference sequence). This CDR3 reads CASSSSLGTSGRPYEQYF. In DNA, the CDR3 is TGTGCCAGCAGCTCTAGCCTAGGGACTAGCGGGAGACCCTACGAGCAGTACTTC.

The chain carries TRBV5-8 and TRBJ2-7; perhaps TRBD1 as D (6 bases). Deletions cut 5 bases from V and 3 bases from J, with 24 bases between. This CDR3 comprises 17 residues. Germline CDR1 and CDR2: SGHTS and YDEGEE. CDR3 amino acids: CASSNRKPGHDDYEQYF. The CDR3 bases are TGTGCCAGCAGTAACCGAAAACCGGGACATGACGACTACGAGCAGTACTTC.

The chain links TRBV7-8 to TRBJ2-7; TRBD1 matches 8 bases. J gave up 5 bases and V 1 base, and 7 bases lay outside the gene matches. This CDR3 comprises 15 residues. CDR1 is SGHVS, CDR2 FQNEAQ, per germline. The CDR3 sequence: CASSLVQGAANEQYF. The CDR3 DNA reads TGTGCCAGCAGCTTAGTCCAGGGGGCCGCGAACGAGCAGTACTTC.

This chain joins TRBV29-1 and TRBJ2-3; D unclear. The germline CDR1 and CDR2 sequences are SQVTM and ANQGSEA. This CDR3 has 15 residues. V was shortened by 1 base and J by 0 bases, with 11 bases between the two germline ends. CDR3 loop: CSVEGTATSTDTQYF. The CDR3 coding sequence is TGCAGCGTTGAAGGAACAGCCACTAGCACAGATACGCAGTATTTT.

The chain employs TRBV6-6 and TRBJ2-7, with TRBD2 matching 10 bases. Per the germline V gene, CDR1 is MNHNY and CDR2 is SVGAGI (reference sequence). The CDR3 runs 14 residues. V gave up 6 bases and J gave up 4 bases; unmatched junction bases: 6. CDR3 sequence reads: CASSLAGEIYEQYF. The CDR3 nucleotides are TGTGCCAGCAGCCTAGCGGGAGAAATTTACGAGCAGTACTTC.

This chain joins TRBV2 and TRBJ1-2, with D possibly being TRBD1 (6 bases). CDR3 length: 12 residues. The V end was cut by 6 bases, the J end by 6 bases, with 11 bases between. Germline V gene sequence: CDR1 SNHLY, CDR2 FYNNEI. Here the CDR3 DNA reads TGTGCCAGCAGGGGGGCAGGGAATGGCTACACCTTC. As protein: CASRGAGNGYTF.

CDR3 protein: CASSTPSGTDTQYF. For the CDR3, the DNA is TGTGCCAGCAGTACACCTTCAGGGACAGATACGCAGTATTTT. This rearrangement joins TRBV28 to TRBJ2-3; the D gene is possibly TRBD1 (5 bases). The germline gives CDR1 MDHEN, CDR2 SYDVKM. Trimming took off 5 bases at V and 3 bases at J, with 12 bases between the two ends. The CDR3 covers 14 residues.

V gene TRBV5-1 combines with J gene TRBJ2-7; possible D gene TRBD1, 5 bases. There are 14 residues in the CDR3. The germline V and J ends were trimmed by 1 base and 1 base, with 9 bases remaining between them. Germline CDR1 is SGHRS and CDR2 is YFSETQ. CDR3 amino acids: CASSLRAGSYEQYF. The CDR3 nucleotides read TGCGCCAGCAGCTTGAGGGCAGGGTCCTACGAGCAGTACTTC.

V usage is TRBV6-5 and J usage is TRBJ2-2; the match to TRBD1 covers 7 bases. After removal of 5 bases from V and 3 bases from J, the junction contained 6 bases not matched to a gene. Germline CDR1 is MNHEY and CDR2 is SVGAGI. There are 15 residues in the CDR3. The CDR3, as DNA: TGTGCCAGCAGTGGACAGGTTACCGACACCGGGGAGCTGTTTTTT. Translating it yields CASSGQVTDTGELFF.

The J gene is TRBJ2-7, the V gene TRBV28; 11 bases line up with TRBD2. With 6 bases clipped from V and 5 bases from J, the junction kept 12 bases outside the gene matches. The CDR3 has 16 amino acids. CDR1 is MDHEN, CDR2 SYDVKM, per germline. The DNA for the CDR3 is TGTGCCAGCAGCCAAATTACTAGCGGGAGAGCCCACGAGCAGTACTTC. This encodes CASSQITSGRAHEQYF.

The V call is TRBV28, the J call TRBJ2-1; maybe TRBD2 (5 bases). CDR1 MDHEN and CDR2 SYDVKM come from the germline V gene. With 2 bases removed from V and 1 base from J, the gap between germline ends came to 6 bases. This CDR3 region has 14 residues. The CDR3 region has the DNA TGTGCCAGCAGTTTACGGGGATCCTACAATGAGCAGTTCTTC. Its protein product is CASSLRGSYNEQFF.

This clone was counted once. CDR3 bases: TGTGCCAGCAGTCAGGGACACTCTTCTTTCTACGAGCAGTACTTC. Encoded protein: CASSQGHSSFYEQYF. The rearrangement joins TRBV6-5 to TRBJ2-5; possible D gene TRBD1, 6 bases. The J call is doubtful: the DNA matches TRBJ2-7 better. The CDR3 contains 15 residues. Looked up from germline, CDR1 is MNHEY and CDR2 is SVGAGI.

The CDR3 reads CASSLLAGGTDTQYF. As DNA, the CDR3 is TGTGCCAGCAGCTTATTGGCGGGTGGCACAGATACGCAGTATTTT. The chain is built from TRBV13 and TRBJ2-3; D might be TRBD2 (5 bases). Trimming took off 2 bases at V and 1 base at J, with 10 bases between the two ends. The CDR3 covers 15 residues. Looked up from germline, CDR1 is PRHDT and CDR2 is FYEKMQ (reference sequence).

The chain carries TRBV5-1 and TRBJ2-7; the match to TRBD2 covers 11 bases. CDR3 length equals 15 residues. Germline V gene lookup returns CDR1 SGHRS and CDR2 YFSETQ. Trimming at V came to 0 bases and at J to 2 bases, leaving 1 base not matched to a gene. CDR3 in amino acids: CASSLALAGAYEQYF. CDR3 sequence (DNA): TGCGCCAGCAGCTTGGCACTAGCGGGGGCCTACGAGCAGTACTTC.

The rearrangement uses TRBV5-4 and TRBJ2-7; 7 bases fit TRBD2. Germline V CDR1 and CDR2: SGHNT, YYREEE (reference sequence). V trimming: 3 bases; J trimming: 3 bases; junction bases outside the gene matches: 12. The CDR3 covers 16 residues. DNA for the CDR3: TGTGCCAGCAGCTCCCCTTCCAAAGCGGGGATCTACGAGCAGTACTTC. The encoded protein is CASSSPSKAGIYEQYF.